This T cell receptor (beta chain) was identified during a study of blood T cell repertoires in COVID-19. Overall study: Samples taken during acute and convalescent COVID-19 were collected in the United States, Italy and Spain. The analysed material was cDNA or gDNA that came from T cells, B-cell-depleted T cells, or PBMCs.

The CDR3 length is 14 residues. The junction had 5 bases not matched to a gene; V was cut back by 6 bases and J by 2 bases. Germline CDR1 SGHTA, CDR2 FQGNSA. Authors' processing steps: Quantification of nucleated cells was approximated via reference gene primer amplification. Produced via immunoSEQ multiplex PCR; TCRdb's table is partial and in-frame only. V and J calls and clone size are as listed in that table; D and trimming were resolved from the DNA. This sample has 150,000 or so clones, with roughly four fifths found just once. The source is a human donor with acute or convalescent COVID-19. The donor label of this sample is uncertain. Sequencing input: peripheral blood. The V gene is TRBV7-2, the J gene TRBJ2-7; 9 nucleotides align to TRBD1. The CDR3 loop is CASSRQGGTYEQYF. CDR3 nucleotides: TGTGCCAGCAGTAGACAGGGGGGGACCTACGAGCAGTACTTC. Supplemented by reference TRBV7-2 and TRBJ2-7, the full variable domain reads GAGVSQSPSNKVTEKGKDVELRCDPISGHTALYWYRQSLGQGLEFLIYFQGNSAPDKSGLPSDRFSAERTGGSVSTLTIQRTQQEDSAVYLCASSRQGGTYEQYFGPGTRLTVT.